This TCR beta chain was identified in a study of T cells in Graves' hyperthyroidism and ophthalmopathy. Germline-derived CDR1 and CDR2 are MNHNS and SASEGT. This CDR3 has 17 residues. Germline trimming cut 11 bases from V and 4 bases from J; bases unmatched to any gene: 17. Amplified regions were TCR beta CDR3 sequences from RNA transcripts. Carried out on the TCR CDR3, a first-round RT-PCR used the HTBI primer set. TCRdb analysed the multiplex PCR reads with MiXCR anew, one entry per CDR3 protein. The repertoire holds roughly 300,000 distinct CDR3 sequences, with over 20% as singletons. Worth noting for this clonotype: Its antigen remains unknown.

Study conclusions and caveats: The model's output predicted ophthalmopathy at a median of around 7 months prior to onset.

The chain uses TRBV6-1 and TRBJ2-6, with TRBD2 identical over 7 bases. The TCR was taken from a woman aged 45-65 years with Graves' hyperthyroidism. The sample taken for sequencing was blood. CDR3 sequence reads: CALSQGGSGGGANVLTF. Written as DNA, the CDR3 is TGTGCCCTCTCACAAGGCGGGAGCGGTGGAGGGGCCAACGTCCTGACTTTC.